The rows below give T cell receptor beta chains drawn from one sample of a study of T-cell memory formation after mild COVID-19. From the 5' RACE reads, TCRdb called clonotypes with MiXCR, one entry per CDR3 protein. The sample lists 450,000 or so distinct CDR3 sequences; 20% were seen once. Sequencing was performed on PBMCs or a T cell subset sorted from them (not recorded which). The origin of the receptors is an adult woman who had mild COVID-19 (a few samples of this study predate the infection). Cell type and time point are not known. CDR3s include the opening cysteine and the closing phenylalanine or tryptophan. D genes are given only for firm matches. A clone size is listed for some rows: how often the clone was seen (once, few, many), or a class if it is expanded.

TRBV7-2	TRBJ2-1	TRBD2	few	TGTGCCAGCAGATTACTAGCGGGCTTCTACAATGAGCAGTTCTTC	CASRLLAGFYNEQFF
TRBV20-1	TRBJ2-7	TRBD1	few	TGCAGTGCCCTCACTCCGCCGGGACAGGGGCACTTT	CSALTPPGQGHF
TRBV29-1	TRBJ2-7	TRBD2	NA	TGCAGCTTTGAGCGGGAGGGCCACGAGCAGTACTTC	CSFEREGHEQYF
TRBV7-2	TRBJ2-3	NA	NA	TGTGCCAGCAGCTTACAGGGGCGGGGCACAGATACGCAGTATTTT	CASSLQGRGTDTQYF
TRBV18	TRBJ2-3	TRBD2	NA	TGTGCCAGCTCACCACAATCGGGGGGGCCGGGAGATACGCAGTATTTT	CASSPQSGGPGDTQYF
TRBV24-1	TRBJ1-2	NA	NA	TGTGCCACCAGTGATTCGCTTACGACAGCCACGTATGGCTACACCTTC	CATSDSLTTATYGYTF
TRBV4-1	TRBJ2-3	TRBD2	few	TGCGCCAGCAGCCATCCTAGCGGGGGGGTTACAGATACGCAGTATTTT	CASSHPSGGVTDTQYF
TRBV5-1	TRBJ2-3	TRBD1	once	TGCGCCAGCAGCTTTGTTACAGGGGTGACAGATACGCAGTATTTT	CASSFVTGVTDTQYF
TRBV29-1	TRBJ1-3	NA	few	TGCAGCGTCGTGGGTTCGGGCATTGGAAACACCATATATTTT	CSVVGSGIGNTIYF
TRBV7-9	TRBJ2-2	NA	few	TGTGCCAGCACCAAACCGGGGGCCCACAACACCGGGGAGCTGTTTTTT	CASTKPGAHNTGELFF
TRBV5-1	TRBJ1-2	NA	NA	TGCGCCAGCAGCGCGGAATATGGCTACACCTTC	CASSAEYGYTF
TRBV24-1	TRBJ2-1	NA	many	TGTGCCACCAGTGATTTGGGGGACACCAATGAGCAGTTCTTC	CATSDLGDTNEQFF
TRBV4-3	TRBJ2-1	TRBD2	NA	TGCGCCAGCAGTTCCGCTAGCGGGAGAGCCTCCTACAATGAGCAGTTCTTC	CASSSASGRASYNEQFF
TRBV20-1	TRBJ2-3	NA	few	TGCAGTGCCCCCCGGCCGGGGAGCACAGATACGCAGTATTTT	CSAPRPGSTDTQYF
TRBV11-2	TRBJ2-7	TRBD1	many	TGTGCCAGCAGCTCGGGACAGGGTACCTACGAGCAGTACTTC	CASSSGQGTYEQYF
TRBV20-1	TRBJ2-1	TRBD2	NA	TGCAGTGCCGGCGCTCCCAGCGGGGGGTACAATGAGCAGTTCTTC	CSAGAPSGGYNEQFF
TRBV3-1	TRBJ1-5	TRBD1	NA	TGTGCCAGCAGCCAAACGACAGGGGGTCAGCCCCAGCATTTT	CASSQTTGGQPQHF
TRBV7-9	TRBJ2-3	NA	NA	TGTGCCAGCAGCTTAGACGCCTACACAGATACGCAGTATTTT	CASSLDAYTDTQYF
TRBV6-5	TRBJ2-2	TRBD2	NA	TGTGCCCAAACTTACAAGCGGGGGATCAACACCGGGGAGCTGTTTTTT	CAQTYKRGINTGELFF
TRBV6-6	TRBJ2-7	TRBD2	many	TGTGCCAGCAGTTCAACCCCCGGGACTAGCGGGCCAATCTCCTACGAGCAGTACTTC	CASSSTPGTSGPISYEQYF
TRBV7-9	TRBJ2-7	NA	few	TGTGCCAGCAGCCAGGCTTGGGGGCGAGGGGAGCAGTACTTC	CASSQAWGRGEQYF
TRBV29-1	TRBJ1-1	NA	few	TGCATCTACCGGGGACGGAACACTGAAGCTTTCTTT	CIYRGRNTEAFF
TRBV6-6	TRBJ2-1	TRBD2	NA	TGTGCCAGCAGTCCCCCGACTAGCGGGGATCGGAATGAGCAGTTCTTC	CASSPPTSGDRNEQFF
TRBV20-1	TRBJ1-4	TRBD1	NA	TGCAGTGCTAGAGCCGGGACAGGGGATGAAAAACTGTTTTTT	CSARAGTGDEKLFF
TRBV12-3/TRBV12-4	TRBJ2-3	NA	few	TGTGCCAGCTCCCCCAGGCTAGGTACAGATACGCAGTATTTT	CASSPRLGTDTQYF
TRBV7-9	TRBJ1-6	TRBD1	few	TGTGCCAGCAGCTCGCTGGGGGACAGCCGGCGAAATTCACCCCTCCACTTT	CASSSLGDSRRNSPLHF
TRBV11-3	TRBJ2-7	TRBD1	few	TGTGCCAGCAGCCTAAGGACAGGGAGAGGCTACGAGCAGTACTTC	CASSLRTGRGYEQYF
TRBV6-2/TRBV6-3	TRBJ2-7	NA	few	TGTGCCAGCAGTTTCATCAGATCCTCCGAGCAGTACTTC	CASSFIRSSEQYF
TRBV5-1	TRBJ2-4	NA	NA	TGCGCCAGCAGCCCGGATTTAACCAAAAACATTCAGTACTTC	CASSPDLTKNIQYF
TRBV6-1	TRBJ2-1	NA	few	TGTGCCAGCAGTGAACAGGGGGGTTCCTACAATGAGCAGTTCTTC	CASSEQGGSYNEQFF
TRBV12-3/TRBV12-4	TRBJ2-7	NA	NA	TGTGCCAGCAGTCGCGCGGGTAGAGCCTACGAGCAGTACTTC	CASSRAGRAYEQYF
TRBV12-3/TRBV12-4	TRBJ1-3	NA	few	TGTGCCAGCAGGGCCCCGGGACACCAACACTCTGGAAACACCATATATTTT	CASRAPGHQHSGNTIYF
TRBV14	TRBJ1-2	NA	NA	TGTGCCAGCAGCCTTCAGCCGTCCTATGGCTACACCTTC	CASSLQPSYGYTF
TRBV12-3/TRBV12-4	TRBJ2-7	TRBD1	NA	TGTGCCAGCAGCCACGGACAGGGGGCAGCCTACGAGCAGTACTTC	CASSHGQGAAYEQYF
TRBV14	TRBJ2-1	NA	few	TGTGCCAGCAGCCAAGATGGGGACAATGAGCAGTTCTTC	CASSQDGDNEQFF
TRBV7-9	TRBJ2-1	TRBD1	NA	TGTGCCAGCAGCTCGCCCCTCAACTACGACAGGGCCGATGAGCAGTTCTTC	CASSSPLNYDRADEQFF
TRBV19	TRBJ2-6	NA	NA	TGTGCCAGTACCGTACAGGGCCCTGGGGCCAACGTCCTGACTTTC	CASTVQGPGANVLTF
TRBV7-2	TRBJ2-7	TRBD2	many	TGTGCCAGCAGCCTTTTACTAGCGGGGGGGATGTCCTACGAGCAGTACTTC	CASSLLLAGGMSYEQYF
TRBV29-1	TRBJ2-3	NA	NA	TGCAGCGTTAAGGATGGGGGATATACGCAGTATTTT	CSVKDGGYTQYF
TRBV6-6	TRBJ1-2	TRBD1	once	TGTGCCAGCAGTTACCCTGGACAGGGAGGCAACTATGGCTACACCTTC	CASSYPGQGGNYGYTF
TRBV5-1	TRBJ2-1	NA	NA	TGCGCCAGCAGCTCTGGACGGGACAAATACAATGAGCAGTTCTTC	CASSSGRDKYNEQFF
TRBV7-9	TRBJ1-1	NA	NA	TGTGCCAGCAGGAGGGAGAACACTGAAGCTTTCTTT	CASRRENTEAFF
TRBV7-3	TRBJ1-1	NA	few	TGTGCCAGCAGCTTGACAGTCATGAACACTGAAGCTTTCTTT	CASSLTVMNTEAFF
TRBV27	TRBJ1-5	NA	few	TGTGCCAGCAGGAAGGGAAATAGCAATCAGCCCCAGCATTTT	CASRKGNSNQPQHF
TRBV4-3	TRBJ1-4	NA	NA	TGCGCCAGCAGCCAAGGGGAGAGGGCCGCGCAAAAACTGTTTTTT	CASSQGERAAQKLFF
TRBV4-3	TRBJ2-7	NA	few	TGCGCCAGCAGCCCATCCCCCCCCTACGAGCAGTACTTC	CASSPSPPYEQYF
TRBV9	TRBJ1-2	NA	NA	TGTGCCAGCAGCGTAGGTTGGGGACGGAGTCTAACTATGGTTGGCTACACCTTC	CASSVGWGRSLTMVGYTF
TRBV7-9	TRBJ2-7	NA	few	TGTGCCAGCAGCGCTCAATACGAGCAGTACTTC	CASSAQYEQYF
TRBV12-3/TRBV12-4	TRBJ2-2	TRBD2	NA	TGTGCCAGCAGTTTCTCGGGAGGGAGAAACACCGGGGAGCTGTTTTTT	CASSFSGGRNTGELFF
TRBV7-2	TRBJ2-1	TRBD1	NA	TGTGCCAGCAGCAGACAGGGCCGTAGAATTGAGCAGTTCTTC	CASSRQGRRIEQFF
TRBV12-3/TRBV12-4	TRBJ2-3	NA	few	TGTGCCAGCAGTTTCTCCGGTTCAGGGGATACGCAGTATTTT	CASSFSGSGDTQYF
TRBV6-6	TRBJ2-7	NA	NA	TGTGCCAGCAAATTCGACCCGGATTTCTACGAGCAGTACTTC	CASKFDPDFYEQYF
TRBV24-1	TRBJ2-1	NA	NA	TGTGCCACCAGTGATTTATCCCCCCGTGGGAGGGAGCAGTTCTTC	CATSDLSPRGREQFF
TRBV6-6	TRBJ2-3	NA	few	TGTGCCAGCAAGCAGGGGGGGACAGATACGCAGTATTTT	CASKQGGTDTQYF
TRBV20-1	TRBJ1-5	NA	few	TGCAGTGCTAGCGCCCTCGGGGCCGATCAGCCCCAGCATTTT	CSASALGADQPQHF
TRBV28	TRBJ2-5	NA	NA	TGTGCCAGCAGTTTCCGGGAGCGGGAGACCCAGTACTTC	CASSFRERETQYF
TRBV20-1	TRBJ1-2	NA	few	TGCAGTGCTAGTTGGGGGGCATTTAACTATGGCTACACCTTC	CSASWGAFNYGYTF
TRBV5-1	TRBJ2-3	NA	few	TGCGCCAGCAGCTTGCAGGGAGTGACAGATACGCAGTATTTT	CASSLQGVTDTQYF
TRBV5-1	TRBJ2-1	NA	few	TGCGCCAGCAGCTTGAGGGGGTGGAATGAGCAGTTCTTC	CASSLRGWNEQFF